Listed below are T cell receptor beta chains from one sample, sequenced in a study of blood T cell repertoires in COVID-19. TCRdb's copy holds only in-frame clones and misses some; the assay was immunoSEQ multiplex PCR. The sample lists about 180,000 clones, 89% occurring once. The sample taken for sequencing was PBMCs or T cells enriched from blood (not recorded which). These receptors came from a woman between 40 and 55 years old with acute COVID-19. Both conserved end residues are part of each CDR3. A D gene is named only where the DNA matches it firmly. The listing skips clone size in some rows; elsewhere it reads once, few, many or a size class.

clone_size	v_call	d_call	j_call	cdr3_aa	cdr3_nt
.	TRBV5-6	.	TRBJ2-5	CASSPGTTKETQYF	TGTGCCAGCAGCCCCGGGACAACAAAAGAGACCCAGTACTTC
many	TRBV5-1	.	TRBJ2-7	CASSPEDSPYEQYF	TGCGCCAGCAGCCCGGAGGACAGCCCCTACGAGCAGTACTTC
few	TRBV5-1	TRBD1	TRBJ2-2	CASSVNRDRESGELFF	TGCGCCAGCAGCGTTAACCGGGACAGGGAAAGCGGGGAGCTGTTTTTT
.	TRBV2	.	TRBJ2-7	CASIPLAGEQYF	TGTGCCAGCATTCCGCTAGCTGGTGAGCAGTACTTC
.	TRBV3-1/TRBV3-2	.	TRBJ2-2	CASSQRLAVTGELFF	TGTGCCAGCAGCCAGAGGCTAGCAGTCACCGGGGAGCTGTTTTTT
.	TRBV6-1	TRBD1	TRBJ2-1	CASSEAAGQGSYNEQFF	TGTGCCAGCAGTGAAGCGGCAGGACAGGGTTCCTACAATGAGCAGTTCTTC
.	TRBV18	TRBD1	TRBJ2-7	CASSPRRDRDEQYF	TGTGCCAGCTCACCAAGAAGGGACAGGGACGAGCAGTACTTC
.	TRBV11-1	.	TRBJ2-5	CASSLTTTLHQETQYF	TGTGCCAGCAGCCTTACTACCACCTTACACCAAGAGACCCAGTACTTC
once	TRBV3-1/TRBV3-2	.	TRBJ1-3	CASRGRGSSGNTIYF	TGTGCCAGCAGGGGAAGAGGGAGTTCTGGAAACACCATATATTTT
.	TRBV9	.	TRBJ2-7	CASSVDPRGVYEQYF	TGTGCCAGCAGCGTAGACCCCAGGGGGGTCTACGAGCAGTACTTC
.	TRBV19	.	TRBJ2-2	CASSMSPPGELFF	TGTGCCAGTAGTATGAGCCCTCCCGGGGAGCTGTTTTTT
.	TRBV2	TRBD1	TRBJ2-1	CASSGQGAGEQFF	TGTGCCAGCAGTGGACAGGGGGCCGGTGAGCAGTTCTTC
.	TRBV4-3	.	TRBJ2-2	CASSQEPPRGVAGTGELFF	TGCGCCAGCAGCCAAGAACCGCCCAGGGGTGTAGCGGGCACCGGGGAGCTGTTTTTT
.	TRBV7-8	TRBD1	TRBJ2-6	CASSAPGTGITGANVLTF	TGTGCCAGCAGCGCACCCGGGACAGGGATCACGGGGGCCAACGTCCTGACTTTC
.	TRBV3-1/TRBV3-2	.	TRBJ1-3	CASSQDLVRRGSGNTIYF	TGTGCCAGCAGCCAAGATTTGGTGCGTAGGGGTTCTGGAAACACCATATATTTT
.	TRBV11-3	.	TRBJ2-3	CASSLDGRSSTDTQYF	TGTGCCAGCAGCTTAGATGGCAGATCTAGCACAGATACGCAGTATTTT
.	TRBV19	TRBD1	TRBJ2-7	CASALGDRLYEQYF	TGTGCCAGTGCCCTTGGGGACAGGCTCTACGAGCAGTACTTC
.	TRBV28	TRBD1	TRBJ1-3	CASSLEGARGNTIYF	TGTGCCAGCAGTTTAGAGGGGGCGAGAGGAAACACCATATATTTT
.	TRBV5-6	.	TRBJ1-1	CASSWVGAGDTEAFF	TGTGCCAGCAGCTGGGTGGGGGCCGGGGACACTGAAGCTTTCTTT
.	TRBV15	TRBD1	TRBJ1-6	CATSTPRGTGGGNSPLHF	TGTGCCACCAGCACCCCACGAGGGACAGGGGGCGGGAATTCACCCCTCCACTTT
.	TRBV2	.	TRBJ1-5	CASSPVGDQPQHF	TGTGCCAGCAGCCCCGTAGGGGATCAGCCCCAGCATTTT
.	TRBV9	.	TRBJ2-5	CASSVDAGFQETQYF	TGTGCCAGCAGCGTGGATGCGGGGTTTCAAGAGACCCAGTACTTC
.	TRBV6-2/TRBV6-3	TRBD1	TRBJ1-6	CASSYSSRDRKNSPLHF	TGTGCCAGCAGTTACAGTTCCCGGGACAGGAAGAATTCACCCCTCCACTTT